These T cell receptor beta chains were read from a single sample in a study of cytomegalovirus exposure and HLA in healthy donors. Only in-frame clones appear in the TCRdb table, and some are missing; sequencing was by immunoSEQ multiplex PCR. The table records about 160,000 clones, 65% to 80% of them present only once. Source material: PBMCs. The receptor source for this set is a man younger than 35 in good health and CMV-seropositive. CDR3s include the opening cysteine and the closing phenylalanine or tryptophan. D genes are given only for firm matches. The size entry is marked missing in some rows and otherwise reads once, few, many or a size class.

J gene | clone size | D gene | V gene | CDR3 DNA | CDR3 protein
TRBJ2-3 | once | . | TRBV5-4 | TGTGCCAGCAGCTTACCCGGGGGGCGGGGGCGCACAGATACGCAGTATTTT | CASSLPGGRGRTDTQYF
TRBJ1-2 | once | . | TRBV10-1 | TGCGCCAGCAGTGAGTCGAAAGAGGTCGGCTATGGCTACACCTTC | CASSESKEVGYGYTF
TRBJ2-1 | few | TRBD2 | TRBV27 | TGTGCCAGCAGTTTCGGAGCGGGACTAATCTCCTACAATGAGCAGTTCTTC | CASSFGAGLISYNEQFF
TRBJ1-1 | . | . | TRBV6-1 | TGTGCCAGCAGTCCGACACGAAGGGGCACTGAAGCTTTCTTT | CASSPTRRGTEAFF
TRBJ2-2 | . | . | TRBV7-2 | TGTGCCAGCAGCTTAACTAGCAGGACCGGGGAGCTGTTTTTT | CASSLTSRTGELFF
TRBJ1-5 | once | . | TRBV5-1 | TGCGCCAGCAGCTTGGGAGGCGATCAGCCCCAGCATTTT | CASSLGGDQPQHF
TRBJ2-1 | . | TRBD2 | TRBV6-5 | TGTGCCAGCAGTCAGACTAGCGGGAGATGGAATGAGCAGTTCTTC | CASSQTSGRWNEQFF
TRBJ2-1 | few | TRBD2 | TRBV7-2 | TGTGCCAGCAGCCCGGGACTAGCGGGGGATGAGCAGTTCTTC | CASSPGLAGDEQFF
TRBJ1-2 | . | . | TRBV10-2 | TGCGCCAGCAGTGCTGGGCTTAATAACTATGGCTACACCTTC | CASSAGLNNYGYTF
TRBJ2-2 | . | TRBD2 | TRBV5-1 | TGCGCCAGCAGCTTGGAACTAGCGGGGAGGACCGGGGAGCTGTTTTTT | CASSLELAGRTGELFF
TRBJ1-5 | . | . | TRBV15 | TGTGCCACCAGCAGAGAGTCGTTATGGGACACCGATCAGCCCCAGCATTTT | CATSRESLWDTDQPQHF
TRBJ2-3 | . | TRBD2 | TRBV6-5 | TGTGCCAGCAGGACGGGACTAGCGGGCACAGATACGCAGTATTTT | CASRTGLAGTDTQYF
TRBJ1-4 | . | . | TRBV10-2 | TGCGCCAGCAGTGAGTCGGGTCAGGGCGTGAGGAAACTGTTTTTT | CASSESGQGVRKLFF
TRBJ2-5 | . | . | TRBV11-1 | TGTGCCAGCAGCTTAGCCACAGGAGACCAAGAGACCCAGTACTTC | CASSLATGDQETQYF
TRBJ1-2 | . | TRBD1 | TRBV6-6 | TGTGCCAGCAGTTACTCGACAGGGAATTACTTC | CASSYSTGNYF
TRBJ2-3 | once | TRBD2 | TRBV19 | TGTGCCAGTAGAGATAGCGGGGGGCCGAGAGATACGCAGTATTTT | CASRDSGGPRDTQYF
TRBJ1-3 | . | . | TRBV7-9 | TGTGCCAGCAGCGGTTTCCAGGGGAGCGGAAACACCATATATTTT | CASSGFQGSGNTIYF
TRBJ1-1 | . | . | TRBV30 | TGTGCCTGGATGCCCCTACTCGTCTCCCGAAGTCGTGGCACTGAAGCTTTCTTT | CAWMPLLVSRSRGTEAFF
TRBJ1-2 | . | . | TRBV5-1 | TGCGCCAGCAGCTTGGACTCGGGGACACCCTATGGCTACACCTTC | CASSLDSGTPYGYTF
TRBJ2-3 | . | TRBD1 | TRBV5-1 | TGCGCCAGCCGACAGGGCCCCACAGATACGCAGTATTTT | CASRQGPTDTQYF
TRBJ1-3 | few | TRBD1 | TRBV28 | TGTGCCAGCAGGACGGGACAGGGAGGTGGAAACACCATATATTTT | CASRTGQGGGNTIYF
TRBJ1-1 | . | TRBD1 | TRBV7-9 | TGTGCCACCCGACAGGGGAACACTGAAGCTTTCTTT | CATRQGNTEAFF
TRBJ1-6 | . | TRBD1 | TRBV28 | TGTGCCGGCAAGACAGGGGCTAAGGGGTCACCCCTCCACTTT | CAGKTGAKGSPLHF
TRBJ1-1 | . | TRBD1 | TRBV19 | TGTGCCAGTAGTTCTCAGGGGGCGAGTGAAGCTTTCTTT | CASSSQGASEAFF
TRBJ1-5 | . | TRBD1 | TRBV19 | TGTGCCAGTAGTTCAATTAGGATCCGGGACAGGGCCCTCTCCAATCAGCCCCAGCATTTT | CASSSIRIRDRALSNQPQHF
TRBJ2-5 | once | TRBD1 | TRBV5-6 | TGTGCCAGCAGCTTGCCCGGACAGGGCGGTGAGACCCAGTACTTC | CASSLPGQGGETQYF
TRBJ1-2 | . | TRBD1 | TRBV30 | TGTGCCTGGAGTGTAGGGGGACAGGATTATGGCTACACCTTC | CAWSVGGQDYGYTF